The present entry profiles one T cell receptor (beta chain) with its context. Its matching antigen is unknown. This record comes from a study of shared clonotypes between healthy human individuals. Overall study findings and caveats: Roughly 5% of naive CD4 clonotypes were shared across a few donors. Memory subsets had estimated richness that was generally smaller than that of naive subsets.

The trim removed 2 bases at V and 8 bases at J, leaving 21 bases unmatched. Germline CDR1 reads MDHEN; CDR2 reads SYDVKM. There are 20 residues in the CDR3. Every immunoSEQ plate was one replicate of a subset's evenly spread DNA. About 200 ng DNA, 30,000 or so T cell genomes, went into each sorted-subset replicate PCR. Here immunoSEQ multiplex PCR was the method, and the copy in TCRdb shows in-frame clones only, minus some. This sample has about 2.4 million clones, with approximately 93% found just once. Material for sequencing was naive CD4+ T cells from PBMCs. Regarding subset: CD45RA+ positively selected. This sequence joins TRBV28 and TRBJ2-1; 10 positions agree with TRBD2. The origin of this receptor is a man between 18 and 35 years old in good health. Some clones in this sample may be carry-over from other donors' samples. CDR3 nucleotides: TGTGCCAGCAGTTTAGCGTGGGGACGGGGGGGACTAGCGAGAGGCGATGAGCAGTTCTTC. Protein sequence: CASSLAWGRGGLARGDEQFF.